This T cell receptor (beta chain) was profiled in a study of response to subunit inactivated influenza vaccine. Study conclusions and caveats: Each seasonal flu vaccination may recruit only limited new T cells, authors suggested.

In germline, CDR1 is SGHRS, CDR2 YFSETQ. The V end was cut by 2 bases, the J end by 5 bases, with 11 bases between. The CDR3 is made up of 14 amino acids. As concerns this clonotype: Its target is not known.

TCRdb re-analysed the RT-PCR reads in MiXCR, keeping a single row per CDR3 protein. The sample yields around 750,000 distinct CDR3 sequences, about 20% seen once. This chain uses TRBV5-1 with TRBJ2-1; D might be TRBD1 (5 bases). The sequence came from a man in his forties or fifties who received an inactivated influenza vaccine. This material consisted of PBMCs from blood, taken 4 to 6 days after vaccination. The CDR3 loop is CASSLGDLNNEQFF. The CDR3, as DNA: TGCGCCAGCAGCTTAGGGGATTTGAACAATGAGCAGTTCTTC. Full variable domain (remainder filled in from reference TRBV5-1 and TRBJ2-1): KAGVTQTPRYLIKTRGQQVTLSCSPISGHRSVSWYQQTPGQGLQFLFEYFSETQRNKGNFPGRFSGRQFSNSRSEMNVSTLELGDSALYLCASSLGDLNNEQFFGPGTRLTVL.